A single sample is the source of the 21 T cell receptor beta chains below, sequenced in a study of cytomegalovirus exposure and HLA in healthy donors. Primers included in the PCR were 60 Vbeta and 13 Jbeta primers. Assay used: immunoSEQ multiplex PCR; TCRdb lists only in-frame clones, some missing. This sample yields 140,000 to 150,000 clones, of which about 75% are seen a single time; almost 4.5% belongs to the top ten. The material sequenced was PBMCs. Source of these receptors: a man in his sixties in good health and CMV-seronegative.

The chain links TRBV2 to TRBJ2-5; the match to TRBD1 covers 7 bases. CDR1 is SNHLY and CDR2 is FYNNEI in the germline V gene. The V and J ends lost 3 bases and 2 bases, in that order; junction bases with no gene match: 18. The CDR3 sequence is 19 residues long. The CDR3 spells CASSEDRGQFKRRQETQYF. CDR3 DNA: TGTGCCAGCAGTGAGGATAGGGGGCAGTTCAAAAGAAGGCAAGAGACCCAGTACTTC.

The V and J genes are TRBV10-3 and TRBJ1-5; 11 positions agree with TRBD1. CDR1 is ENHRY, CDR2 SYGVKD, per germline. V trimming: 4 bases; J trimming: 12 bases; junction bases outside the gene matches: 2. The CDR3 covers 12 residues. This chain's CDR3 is CAISAGTGGQHF. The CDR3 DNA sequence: TGTGCCATCAGTGCCGGGACAGGGGGCCAGCATTTT.

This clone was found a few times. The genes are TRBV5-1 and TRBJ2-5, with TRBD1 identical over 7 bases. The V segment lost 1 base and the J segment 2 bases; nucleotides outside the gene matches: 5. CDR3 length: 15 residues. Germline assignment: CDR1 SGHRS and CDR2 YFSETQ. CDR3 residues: CASSLQAGGQETQYF. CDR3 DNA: TGCGCCAGCAGCTTGCAAGCAGGGGGACAAGAGACCCAGTACTTC. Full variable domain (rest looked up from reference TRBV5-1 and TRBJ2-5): KAGVTQTPRYLIKTRGQQVTLSCSPISGHRSVSWYQQTPGQGLQFLFEYFSETQRNKGNFPGRFSGRQFSNSRSEMNVSTLELGDSALYLCASSLQAGGQETQYFGPGTRLLVL.

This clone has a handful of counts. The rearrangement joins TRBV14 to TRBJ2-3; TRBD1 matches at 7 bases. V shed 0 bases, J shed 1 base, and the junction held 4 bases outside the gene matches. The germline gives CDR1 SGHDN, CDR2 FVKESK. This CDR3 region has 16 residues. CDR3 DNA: TGTGCCAGCAGCCAAGAAAGACAGGGTGGCACAGATACGCAGTATTTT. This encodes CASSQERQGGTDTQYF. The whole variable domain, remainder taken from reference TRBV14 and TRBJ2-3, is EAGVTQFPSHSVIEKGQTVTLRCDPISGHDNLYWYRRVMGKEIKFLLHFVKESKQDESGMPNNRFLAERTGGTYSTLKVQPAELEDSGVYFCASSQERQGGTDTQYFGPGTRLTVL.

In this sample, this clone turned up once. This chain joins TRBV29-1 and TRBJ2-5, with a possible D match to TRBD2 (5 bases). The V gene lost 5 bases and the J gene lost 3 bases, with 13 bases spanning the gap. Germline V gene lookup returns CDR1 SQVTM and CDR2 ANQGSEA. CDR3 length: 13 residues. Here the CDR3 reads CSVWSGSEETQYF. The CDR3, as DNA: TGCAGCGTTTGGTCGGGATCAGAAGAGACCCAGTACTTC.

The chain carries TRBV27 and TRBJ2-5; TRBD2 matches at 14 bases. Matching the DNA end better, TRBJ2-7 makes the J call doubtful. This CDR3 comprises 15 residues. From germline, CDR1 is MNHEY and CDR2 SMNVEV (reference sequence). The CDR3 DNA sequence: TGTGCCAGCAGTTTCGGGACTAGCGGGAGTAGCGAGCAGTACTTC. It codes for CASSFGTSGSSEQYF.

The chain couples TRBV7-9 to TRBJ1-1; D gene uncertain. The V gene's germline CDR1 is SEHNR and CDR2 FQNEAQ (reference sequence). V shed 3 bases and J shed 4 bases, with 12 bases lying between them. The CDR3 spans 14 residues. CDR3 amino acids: CASSFLPEGTEAFF. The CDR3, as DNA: TGTGCCAGCAGCTTCCTCCCGGAGGGCACTGAAGCTTTCTTT.

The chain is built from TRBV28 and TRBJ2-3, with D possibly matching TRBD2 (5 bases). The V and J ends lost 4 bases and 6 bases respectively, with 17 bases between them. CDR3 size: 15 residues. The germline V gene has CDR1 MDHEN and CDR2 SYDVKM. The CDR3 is CASSSPTRAGDTQYF. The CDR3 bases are TGTGCCAGCAGTTCCCCGACGAGGGCCGGGGATACGCAGTATTTT. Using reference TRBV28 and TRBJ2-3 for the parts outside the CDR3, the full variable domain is DVKVTQSSRYLVKRTGEKVFLECVQDMDHENMFWYRQDPGLGLRLIYFSYDVKMKEKGDIPEGYSVSREKKERFSLILESASTNQTSMYLCASSSPTRAGDTQYFGPGTRLTVL.

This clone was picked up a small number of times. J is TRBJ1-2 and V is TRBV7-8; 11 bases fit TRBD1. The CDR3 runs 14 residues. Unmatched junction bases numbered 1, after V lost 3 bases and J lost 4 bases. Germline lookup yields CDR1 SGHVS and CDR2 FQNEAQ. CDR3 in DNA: TGTGCCAGCAGCTTTGGACAGGGGGCCTATGGCTACACCTTC. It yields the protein CASSFGQGAYGYTF.

The CDR3 reads CASSMYRGTEAFF. The CDR3 DNA is TGTGCCAGTAGTATGTACAGGGGCACTGAAGCTTTCTTT. The chain couples TRBV19 to TRBJ1-1, with 7 bases matching TRBD1. V lost 3 bases and J lost 4; bases outside the gene matches: 2. This CDR3 is 13 amino acids long. CDR1 and CDR2 (germline): LNHDA, SQIVND (reference sequence).

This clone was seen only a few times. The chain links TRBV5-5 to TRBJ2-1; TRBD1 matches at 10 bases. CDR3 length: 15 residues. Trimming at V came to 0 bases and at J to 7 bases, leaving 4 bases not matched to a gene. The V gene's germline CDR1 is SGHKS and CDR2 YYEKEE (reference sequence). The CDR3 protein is CASSLGQGAVNEQFF. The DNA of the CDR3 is TGTGCCAGCAGCTTGGGACAGGGGGCTGTAAATGAGCAGTTCTTC. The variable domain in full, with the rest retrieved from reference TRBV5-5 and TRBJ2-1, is DAGVTQSPTHLIKTRGQQVTLRCSPISGHKSVSWYQQVLGQGPQFIFQYYEKEERGRGNFPDRFSARQFPNYSSELNVNALLLGDSALYLCASSLGQGAVNEQFFGPGTRLTVL.

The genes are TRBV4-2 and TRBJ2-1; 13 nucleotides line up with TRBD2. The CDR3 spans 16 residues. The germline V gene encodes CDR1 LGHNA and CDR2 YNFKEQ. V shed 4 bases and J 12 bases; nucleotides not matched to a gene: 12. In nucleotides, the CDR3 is TGTGCCAGCAGCCCGACCGGGACTAGCGGGGATGTTGGGCAGTTCTTC. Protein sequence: CASSPTGTSGDVGQFF.

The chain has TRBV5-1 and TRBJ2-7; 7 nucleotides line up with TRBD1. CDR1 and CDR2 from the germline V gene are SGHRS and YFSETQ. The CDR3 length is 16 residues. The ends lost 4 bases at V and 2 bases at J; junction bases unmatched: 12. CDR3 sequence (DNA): TGCGCCAGCAGCCCTACTTGGGACAGCGAGACCTACGAGCAGTACTTC. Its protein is CASSPTWDSETYEQYF.

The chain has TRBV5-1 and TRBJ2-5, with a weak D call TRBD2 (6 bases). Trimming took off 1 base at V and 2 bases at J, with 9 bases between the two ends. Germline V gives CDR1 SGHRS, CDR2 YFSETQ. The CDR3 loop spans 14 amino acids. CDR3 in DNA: TGCGCCAGCAGCTTGACGGGGGATCAAGAGACCCAGTACTTC. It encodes CASSLTGDQETQYF.

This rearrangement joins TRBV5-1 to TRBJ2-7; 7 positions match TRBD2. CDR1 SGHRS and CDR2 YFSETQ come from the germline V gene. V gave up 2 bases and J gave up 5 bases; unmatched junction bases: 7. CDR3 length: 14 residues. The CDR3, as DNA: TGCGCCAGCAGCTTCGCCTCAACTAGCGACGAGCAGTACTTC. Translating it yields CASSFASTSDEQYF.

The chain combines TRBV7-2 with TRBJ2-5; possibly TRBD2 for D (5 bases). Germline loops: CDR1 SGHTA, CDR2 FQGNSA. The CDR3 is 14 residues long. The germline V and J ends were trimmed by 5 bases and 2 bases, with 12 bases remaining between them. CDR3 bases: TGTGCCAGCAGCGCCCAACTAGGTCAAGAGACCCAGTACTTC. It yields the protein CASSAQLGQETQYF. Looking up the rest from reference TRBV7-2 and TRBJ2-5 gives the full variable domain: GAGVSQSPSNKVTEKGKDVELRCDPISGHTALYWYRQSLGQGLEFLIYFQGNSAPDKSGLPSDRFSAERTGGSVSTLTIQRTQQEDSAVYLCASSAQLGQETQYFGPGTRLLVL.

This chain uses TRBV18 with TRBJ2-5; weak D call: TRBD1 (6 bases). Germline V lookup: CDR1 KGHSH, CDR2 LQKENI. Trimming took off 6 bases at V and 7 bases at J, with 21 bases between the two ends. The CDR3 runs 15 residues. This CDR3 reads CASSLDSILLGTQYF. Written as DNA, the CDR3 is TGTGCCAGCTCTCTGGACAGTATCCTTTTGGGGACCCAGTACTTC.

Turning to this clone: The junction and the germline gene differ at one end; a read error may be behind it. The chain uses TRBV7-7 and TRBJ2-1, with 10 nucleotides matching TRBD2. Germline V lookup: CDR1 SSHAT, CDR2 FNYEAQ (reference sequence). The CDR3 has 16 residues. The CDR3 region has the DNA TGTGCTAGCAGCCGTATAGCGGGAGGCTCCTACAATGAGCAGTTCTTC. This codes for CASSRIAGGSYNEQFF.

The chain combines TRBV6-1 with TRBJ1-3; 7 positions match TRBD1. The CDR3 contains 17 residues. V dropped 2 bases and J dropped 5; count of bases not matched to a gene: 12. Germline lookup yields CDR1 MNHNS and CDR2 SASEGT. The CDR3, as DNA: TGTGCCAGCAGTGAATTGGAAGGGGGCAGGCGAAGAAACACCATATATTTT. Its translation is CASSELEGGRRRNTIYF.

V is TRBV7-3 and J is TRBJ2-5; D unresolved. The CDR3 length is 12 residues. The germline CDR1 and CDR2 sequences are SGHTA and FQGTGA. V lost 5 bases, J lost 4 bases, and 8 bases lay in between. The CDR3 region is CASSRPGETQYF. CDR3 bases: TGTGCCAGCAGCCGCCCGGGAGAGACCCAGTACTTC.

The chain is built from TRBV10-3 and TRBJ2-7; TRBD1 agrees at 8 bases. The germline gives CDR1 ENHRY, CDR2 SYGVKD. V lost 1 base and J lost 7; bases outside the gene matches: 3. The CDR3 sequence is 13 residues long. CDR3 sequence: CAISEYRGEEQYF. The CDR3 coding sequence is TGTGCCATCAGTGAGTACAGGGGGGAAGAGCAGTACTTC.